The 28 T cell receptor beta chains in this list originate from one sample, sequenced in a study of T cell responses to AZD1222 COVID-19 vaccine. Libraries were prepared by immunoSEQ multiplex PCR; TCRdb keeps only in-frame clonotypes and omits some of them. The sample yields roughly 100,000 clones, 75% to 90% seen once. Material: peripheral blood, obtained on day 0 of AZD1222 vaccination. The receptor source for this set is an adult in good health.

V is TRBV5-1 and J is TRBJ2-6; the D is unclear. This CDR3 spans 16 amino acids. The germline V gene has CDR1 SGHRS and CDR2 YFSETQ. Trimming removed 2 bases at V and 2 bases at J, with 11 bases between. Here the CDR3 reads CASSLDGHPGANVLTF. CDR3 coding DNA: TGCGCCAGCAGCTTAGACGGGCACCCTGGGGCCAACGTCCTGACTTTC.

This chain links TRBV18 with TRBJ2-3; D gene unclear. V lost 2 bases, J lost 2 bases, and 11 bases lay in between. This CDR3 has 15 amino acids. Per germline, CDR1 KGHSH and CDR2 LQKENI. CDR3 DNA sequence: TGTGCCAGCTCACCAAAACAGACGATCACAGATACGCAGTATTTT. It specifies CASSPKQTITDTQYF.

In DNA, the CDR3 is TGTGCCAGTAGTATAGACAGGGACTATGGCTACACCTTC. Translating it yields CASSIDRDYGYTF. V usage is TRBV19 and J usage is TRBJ1-2; tentative D call: TRBD1 (5 bases). V lost 0 bases to trimming and J lost 3 bases, with 5 bases between them. Per the germline V gene, CDR1 is LNHDA and CDR2 is SQIVND (reference sequence). CDR3 size: 13 residues.

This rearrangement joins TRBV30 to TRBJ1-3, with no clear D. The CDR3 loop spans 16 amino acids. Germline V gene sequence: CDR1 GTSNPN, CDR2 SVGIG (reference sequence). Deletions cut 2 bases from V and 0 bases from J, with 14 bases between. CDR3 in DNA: TGTGCCTGGAGTCCTTCGACTGCAATCTCTGGAAACACCATATATTTT. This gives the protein CAWSPSTAISGNTIYF.

The DNA of the CDR3 is TGTGCCATCAGTGAGAGCAATGAGCAGTTCTTC. The encoded protein is CAISESNEQFF. The chain uses TRBV10-3 and TRBJ2-1; D not certain. The CDR3 totals 11 residues. Germline V gene sequence: CDR1 ENHRY, CDR2 SYGVKD. Trimming took off 2 bases at V and 6 bases at J, with 2 bases between the two ends.

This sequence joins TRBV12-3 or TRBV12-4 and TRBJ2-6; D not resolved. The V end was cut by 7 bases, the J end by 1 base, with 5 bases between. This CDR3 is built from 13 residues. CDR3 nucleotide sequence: TGTGCCAGCACACTTTCTGGGGCCAACGTCCTGACTTTC. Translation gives CASTLSGANVLTF.

The CDR3 DNA sequence: TGTGCCAGCACCGCAGGGGGAGGTCAGCCCCAGCATTTT. Its protein is CASTAGGGQPQHF. The chain has TRBV6-5 and TRBJ1-5, with 7 nucleotides matching TRBD1. The CDR3 covers 13 residues. The trim removed 7 bases at V and 6 bases at J, leaving 6 bases unmatched. Germline V lookup: CDR1 MNHEY, CDR2 SVGAGI.

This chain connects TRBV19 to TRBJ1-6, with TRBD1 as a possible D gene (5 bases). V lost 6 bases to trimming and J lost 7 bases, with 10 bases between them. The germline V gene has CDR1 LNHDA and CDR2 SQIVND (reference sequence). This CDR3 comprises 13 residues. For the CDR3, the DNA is TGTGCCAGTAGCATTAGGGGCAATTCACCCCTCCACTTT. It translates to CASSIRGNSPLHF.

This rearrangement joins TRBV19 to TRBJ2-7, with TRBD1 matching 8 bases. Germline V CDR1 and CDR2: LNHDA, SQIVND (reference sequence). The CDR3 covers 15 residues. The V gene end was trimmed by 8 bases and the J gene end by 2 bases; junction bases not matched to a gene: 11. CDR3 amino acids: CASGFRDRLPYEQYF. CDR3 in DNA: TGTGCCAGTGGGTTCCGGGACAGGTTACCCTACGAGCAGTACTTC.

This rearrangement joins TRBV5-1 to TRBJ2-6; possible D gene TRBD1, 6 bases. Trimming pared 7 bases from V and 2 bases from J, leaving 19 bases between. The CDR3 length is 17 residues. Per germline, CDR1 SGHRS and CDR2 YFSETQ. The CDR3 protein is CASRQDSRITGANVLTF. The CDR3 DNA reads TGCGCCAGCCGTCAGGACAGCAGAATTACTGGGGCCAACGTCCTGACTTTC. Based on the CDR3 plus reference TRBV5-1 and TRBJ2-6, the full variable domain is KAGVTQTPRYLIKTRGQQVTLSCSPISGHRSVSWYQQTPGQGLQFLFEYFSETQRNKGNFPGRFSGRQFSNSRSEMNVSTLELGDSALYLCASRQDSRITGANVLTFGAGSRLTVL.

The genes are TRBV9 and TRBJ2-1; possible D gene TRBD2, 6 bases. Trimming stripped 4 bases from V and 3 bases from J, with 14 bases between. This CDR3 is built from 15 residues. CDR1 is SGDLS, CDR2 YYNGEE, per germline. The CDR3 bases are TGTGCCAGCAGCCCTCGCCTAGCGAACTACAATGAGCAGTTCTTC. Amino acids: CASSPRLANYNEQFF.

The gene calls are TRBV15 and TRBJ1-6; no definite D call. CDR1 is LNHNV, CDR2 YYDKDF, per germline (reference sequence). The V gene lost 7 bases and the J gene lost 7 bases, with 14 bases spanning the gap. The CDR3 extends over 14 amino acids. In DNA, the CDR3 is TGTGCCACCACGCCAAGGGAAGAGAATTCACCCCTCCACTTT. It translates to CATTPREENSPLHF.

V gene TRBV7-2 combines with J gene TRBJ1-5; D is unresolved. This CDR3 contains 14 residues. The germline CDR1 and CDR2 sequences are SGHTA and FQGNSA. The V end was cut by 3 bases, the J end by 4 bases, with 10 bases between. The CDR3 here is CASSFVEGNQPQHF. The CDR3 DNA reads TGTGCCAGCAGCTTCGTCGAGGGAAATCAGCCCCAGCATTTT.

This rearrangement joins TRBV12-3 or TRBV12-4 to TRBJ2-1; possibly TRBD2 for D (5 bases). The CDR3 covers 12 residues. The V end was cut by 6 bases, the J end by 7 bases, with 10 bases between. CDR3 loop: CASSRGWNEQFF. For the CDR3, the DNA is TGTGCCAGCAGCCGCGGGTGGAATGAGCAGTTCTTC.

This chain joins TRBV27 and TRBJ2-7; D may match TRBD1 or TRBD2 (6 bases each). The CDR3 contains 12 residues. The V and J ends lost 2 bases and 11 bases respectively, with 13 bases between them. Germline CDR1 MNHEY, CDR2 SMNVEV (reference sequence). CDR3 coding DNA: TGTGCCAGCAGTTTAGTGTCAGGGGAGGAGTACTTC. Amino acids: CASSLVSGEEYF.

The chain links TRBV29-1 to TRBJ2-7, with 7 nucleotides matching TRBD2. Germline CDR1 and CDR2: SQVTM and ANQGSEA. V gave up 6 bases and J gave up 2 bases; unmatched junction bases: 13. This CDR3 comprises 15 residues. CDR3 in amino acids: CSVGGGSGQPYEQYF. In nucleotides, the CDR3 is TGCAGCGTCGGTGGAGGTAGCGGGCAACCCTACGAGCAGTACTTC.

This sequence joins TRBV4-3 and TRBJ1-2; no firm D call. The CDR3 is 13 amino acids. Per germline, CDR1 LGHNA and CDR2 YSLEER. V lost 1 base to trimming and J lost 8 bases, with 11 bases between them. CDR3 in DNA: TGCGCCAGCAGCCAAGTAGGGTCTCAGGGCTACACCTTC. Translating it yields CASSQVGSQGYTF.

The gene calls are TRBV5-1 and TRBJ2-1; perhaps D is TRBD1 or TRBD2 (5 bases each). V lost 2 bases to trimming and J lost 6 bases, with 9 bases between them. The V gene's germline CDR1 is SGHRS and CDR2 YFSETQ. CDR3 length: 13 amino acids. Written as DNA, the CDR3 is TGCGCCAGCAGCTTTACAGGAGGCAATGAGCAGTTCTTC. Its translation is CASSFTGGNEQFF.

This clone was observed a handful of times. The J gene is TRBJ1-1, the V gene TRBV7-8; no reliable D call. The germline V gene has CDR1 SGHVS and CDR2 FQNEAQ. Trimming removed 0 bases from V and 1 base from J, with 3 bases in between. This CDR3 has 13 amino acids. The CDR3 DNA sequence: TGTGCCAGCAGCTTAGCCCAGAACACTGAAGCTTTCTTT. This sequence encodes CASSLAQNTEAFF.

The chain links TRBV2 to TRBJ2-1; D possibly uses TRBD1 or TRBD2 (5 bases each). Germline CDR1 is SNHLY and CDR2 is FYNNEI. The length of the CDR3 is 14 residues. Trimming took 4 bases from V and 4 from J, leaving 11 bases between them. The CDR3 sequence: CASSGQTTYNEQFF. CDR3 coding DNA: TGTGCCAGCAGTGGACAGACTACGTACAATGAGCAGTTCTTC.

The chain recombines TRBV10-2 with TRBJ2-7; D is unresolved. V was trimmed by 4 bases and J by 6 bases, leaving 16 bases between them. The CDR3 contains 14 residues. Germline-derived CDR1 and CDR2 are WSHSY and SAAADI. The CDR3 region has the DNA TGCGCCAGCAGTGCCACCCTGACCCTGGGCGAGCAGTACTTC. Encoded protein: CASSATLTLGEQYF.

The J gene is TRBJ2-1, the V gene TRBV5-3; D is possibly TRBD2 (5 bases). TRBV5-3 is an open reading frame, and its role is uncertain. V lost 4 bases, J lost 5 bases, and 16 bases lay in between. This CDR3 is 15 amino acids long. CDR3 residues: CARSACEGANNEQFF. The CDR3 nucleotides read TGTGCCAGAAGCGCGTGTGAGGGAGCCAACAATGAGCAGTTCTTC.

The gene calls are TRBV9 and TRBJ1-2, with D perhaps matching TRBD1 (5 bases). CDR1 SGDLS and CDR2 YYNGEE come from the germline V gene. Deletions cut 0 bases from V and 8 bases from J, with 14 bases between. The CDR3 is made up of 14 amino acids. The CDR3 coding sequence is TGTGCCAGCAGCGTAGGAGGGGCCCTTTGGGGCTACACCTTC. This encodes CASSVGGALWGYTF.

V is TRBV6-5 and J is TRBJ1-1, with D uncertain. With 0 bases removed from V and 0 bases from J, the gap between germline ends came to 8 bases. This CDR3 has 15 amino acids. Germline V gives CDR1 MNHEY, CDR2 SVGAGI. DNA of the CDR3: TGTGCCAGCAGTTACTCGGGTAGCGTGAACACTGAAGCTTTCTTT. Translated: CASSYSGSVNTEAFF.

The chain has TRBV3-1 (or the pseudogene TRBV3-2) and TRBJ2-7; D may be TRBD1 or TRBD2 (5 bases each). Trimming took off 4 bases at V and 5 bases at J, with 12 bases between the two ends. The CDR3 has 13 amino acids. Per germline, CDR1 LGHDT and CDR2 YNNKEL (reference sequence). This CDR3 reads CASSRGTADEQYF. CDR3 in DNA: TGTGCCAGCAGCCGAGGGACGGCCGACGAGCAGTACTTC.

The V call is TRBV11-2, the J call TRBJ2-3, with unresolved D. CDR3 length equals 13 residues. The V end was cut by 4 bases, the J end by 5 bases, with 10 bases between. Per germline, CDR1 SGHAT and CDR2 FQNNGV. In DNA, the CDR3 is TGTGCCAGCAGCTCCCAGGACGGAGATACGCAGTATTTT. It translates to CASSSQDGDTQYF.

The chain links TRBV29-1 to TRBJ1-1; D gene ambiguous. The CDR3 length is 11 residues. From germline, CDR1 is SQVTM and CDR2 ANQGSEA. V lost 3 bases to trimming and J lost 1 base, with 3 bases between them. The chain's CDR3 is CSVEENTEAFF. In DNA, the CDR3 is TGCAGCGTTGAGGAGAACACTGAAGCTTTCTTT.

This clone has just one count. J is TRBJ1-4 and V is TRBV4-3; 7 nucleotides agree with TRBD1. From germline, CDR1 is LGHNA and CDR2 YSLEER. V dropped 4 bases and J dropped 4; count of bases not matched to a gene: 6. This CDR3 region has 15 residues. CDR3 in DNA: TGCGCCAGCAGCCCTTTGGGACAGTATAATGAAAAACTGTTTTTT. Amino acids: CASSPLGQYNEKLFF.